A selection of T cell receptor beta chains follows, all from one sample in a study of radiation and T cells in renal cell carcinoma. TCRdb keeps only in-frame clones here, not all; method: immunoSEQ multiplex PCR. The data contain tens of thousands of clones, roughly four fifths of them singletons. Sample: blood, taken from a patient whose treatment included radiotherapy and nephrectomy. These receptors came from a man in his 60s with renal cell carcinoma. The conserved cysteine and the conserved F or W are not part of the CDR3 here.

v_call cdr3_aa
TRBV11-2 ASSRTGGGYTDTQY
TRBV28 ASSLWGGRTGSYEQY
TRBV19 ASSIPGRAGEETQY
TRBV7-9 ASSLGQGAGTGELF
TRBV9 ASSVGQGKSHEQY
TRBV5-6 ASSWGLAGSGGYNEQF
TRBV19 ASSAVGGASSYEQY
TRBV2 ASSKQGLPSDGYT
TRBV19 ASSDSRYEQY
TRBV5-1 ASSSSELGGAGKLF
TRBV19 ASSIETSGAFYEQY
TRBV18 ASSRAGDTEAF
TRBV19 ASSIASGNTIY
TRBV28 ASSRGTSGSYEQY
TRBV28 ASRRGANEKLF
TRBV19 ASSPWGSQDEKLF
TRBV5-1 ASSLVRGRTDTQY
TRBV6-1 ASSSLNQETQY
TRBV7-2 ASSYAGGNTEAF
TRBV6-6 ASSYGQDSGNTIY
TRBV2 ASSRGDRERY